One and the same sample provided the 17 T cell receptor beta chains below, sequenced in a study of blood T cell repertoires in COVID-19. Profiling relied on immunoSEQ multiplex PCR, and the TCRdb table lists in-frame clones only, not all of them. Altogether 200,000 to 250,000 clones are present, approximately 80% being singletons, with the ten largest covering about 4%. The sequenced sample consisted of peripheral blood. Source of these receptors: a middle-aged woman with active or convalescent COVID-19.

The chain recombines TRBV27 with TRBJ1-1, with 10 bases aligning to TRBD1. This CDR3 region has 13 residues. V lost 8 bases and J lost 3; bases outside the gene matches: 3. Looked up from germline, CDR1 is MNHEY and CDR2 is SMNVEV (reference sequence). CDR3 protein: CASLGTGDTEAFF. In DNA, the CDR3 is TGTGCCAGCCTCGGGACAGGGGACACTGAAGCTTTCTTT.

The chain carries TRBV12-3 or TRBV12-4 and TRBJ2-5, with 9 bases matching TRBD1. The CDR3 totals 13 residues. Trimming at V came to 6 bases and at J to 3 bases, leaving 2 bases not matched to a gene. The CDR3 DNA sequence: TGTGCCAGCAGCAGGACAGGGGAAGAGACCCAGTACTTC. The encoded protein is CASSRTGEETQYF.

V gene TRBV12-3 or TRBV12-4 combines with J gene TRBJ1-1; tentatively, D is TRBD1 (6 bases). This CDR3 comprises 13 residues. Trimming shortened V by 5 bases and J by 7 bases, and 14 bases separated the two germline ends. The CDR3 spells CASSRGNYGEAFF. CDR3 in DNA: TGTGCCAGCAGTAGGGGGAATTATGGTGAAGCTTTCTTT.

V gene TRBV6-5 combines with J gene TRBJ2-1; D not certain. Germline V gene sequence: CDR1 MNHEY, CDR2 SVGAGI. Deletions cut 5 bases from V and 5 bases from J, with 10 bases between. CDR3 length: 13 residues. The CDR3 is CASSLDTNNEQFF. DNA of the CDR3: TGTGCCAGCAGTCTGGATACTAACAATGAGCAGTTCTTC.

CDR3 residues: CASSGLEGTGELFF. The CDR3, as DNA: TGTGCCAGCAGTGGACTAGAGGGCACCGGGGAGCTGTTTTTT. The chain couples TRBV27 to TRBJ2-2; 7 bases agree with TRBD2. The CDR3 loop spans 14 amino acids. V shed 5 bases, J shed 4 bases, and the junction held 4 bases outside the gene matches. Germline V lookup: CDR1 MNHEY, CDR2 SMNVEV (reference sequence).

Only a few counts were recorded for this clone. This chain joins TRBV3-1 (or the pseudogene TRBV3-2) and TRBJ2-2; perhaps TRBD1 as D (6 bases). V was trimmed by 5 bases and J by 1 base, leaving 17 bases between them. Germline V gene lookup returns CDR1 LGHDT and CDR2 YNNKEL (reference sequence). This CDR3 comprises 17 residues. The CDR3 nucleotides read TGTGCCAGCAGCACCCGAGTACGGACAGAGAACACCGGGGAGCTGTTTTTT. As protein: CASSTRVRTENTGELFF.

This clone occurred a few times. The chain links TRBV5-6 to TRBJ2-7; 11 nucleotides match TRBD1. Germline trimming cut 1 base from V and 6 bases from J; bases unmatched to any gene: 12. The CDR3 covers 17 residues. Germline V CDR1 and CDR2: SGHDT, YYEEEE. In DNA form, the CDR3 reads TGTGCCAGCAGCTTGCCGATTCCAGGACAGGGGGCAGCCGAGCAGTACTTC. Protein: CASSLPIPGQGAAEQYF.

This rearrangement joins TRBV5-1 to TRBJ2-7; a possible D gene is TRBD2 (5 bases). The germline gives CDR1 SGHRS, CDR2 YFSETQ. Trimming took 4 bases from V and 5 from J, leaving 10 bases between them. The CDR3 runs to 12 residues. CDR3 region: CASSVERDEQYF. The CDR3 DNA reads as TGCGCCAGCAGCGTCGAGAGGGACGAGCAGTACTTC.

This sequence joins TRBV3-1 (or the pseudogene TRBV3-2) and TRBJ2-7; no reliable D call. V shed 3 bases and J shed 1 base, with 7 bases lying between them. CDR1 LGHDT and CDR2 YNNKEL come from the germline V gene (reference sequence). The CDR3 loop spans 13 amino acids. CDR3 sequence reads: CASSQTGSYEQYF. As DNA, the CDR3 is TGTGCCAGCAGCCAGACTGGATCCTACGAGCAGTACTTC.

In this sample, this clone turned up a few times. The rearrangement links TRBV29-1 to TRBJ1-1, with 7 positions matching TRBD1. Germline V gene data show CDR1 as SQVTM and CDR2 as ANQGSEA. CDR3 length: 15 amino acids. The V gene end was trimmed by 5 bases and the J gene end by 0 bases; junction bases not matched to a gene: 9. The DNA for the CDR3 is TGCAGCGTTTCCGGGACAGAGGAATTGAACACTGAAGCTTTCTTT. Protein product: CSVSGTEELNTEAFF.

CDR3 nucleotide sequence: TGCAGCGTTGTCCGGGTCCACGAGCAGTACTTC. This gives the protein CSVVRVHEQYF. This chain links TRBV29-1 with TRBJ2-7; D remains ambiguous. The CDR3 has 11 residues. Per germline, CDR1 SQVTM and CDR2 ANQGSEA. The V end was cut by 4 bases, the J end by 5 bases, with 9 bases between.

The chain couples TRBV5-1 to TRBJ1-2; a weak D match, TRBD1 (6 bases). Trimming cost V 4 bases and J 4 bases, with 14 bases left between them. The CDR3 length is 14 residues. Germline V CDR1 and CDR2: SGHRS, YFSETQ. The CDR3, as DNA: TGCGCCAGCAGCCGCGAAGAGGACAGCTATGGCTACACCTTC. Translation: CASSREEDSYGYTF.

In its sample, this clone was seen a few times. This chain uses TRBV30 with TRBJ2-7; 7 nucleotides align to TRBD1. V gave up 0 bases and J gave up 3 bases; unmatched junction bases: 2. Germline V CDR1 and CDR2: GTSNPN, SVGIG (reference sequence). The CDR3 length is 13 residues. The CDR3 DNA is TGTGCCTGGAGTGTCTCAGGGGGCTACGAGCAGTACTTC. Translation: CAWSVSGGYEQYF.

The chain recombines TRBV18 with TRBJ1-5; maybe TRBD1 (5 bases). This CDR3 spans 14 amino acids. Trimming left V 2 bases short and J 4 bases short, with 9 bases between. CDR1 and CDR2 from the germline V gene are KGHSH and LQKENI. The CDR3 sequence: CASSPGGYNQPQHF. For the CDR3, the DNA is TGTGCCAGCTCACCAGGGGGGTATAATCAGCCCCAGCATTTT.

The rearrangement joins TRBV20-1 to TRBJ2-3; no clear D. The germline V gene has CDR1 DFQATT and CDR2 SNEGSKA (reference sequence). Trimming left V 6 bases short and J 8 bases short, with 9 bases between. The CDR3 has 10 amino acids. CDR3 residues: CSAPIGTQYF. CDR3 bases: TGCAGTGCCCCCATCGGTACGCAGTATTTT.

The chain is built from TRBV7-9 and TRBJ2-5, with D possibly matching TRBD1 (6 bases). Per germline, CDR1 SEHNR and CDR2 FQNEAQ (reference sequence). V was clipped by 6 bases and J by 7 bases, with 15 bases between them. CDR3 length: 13 residues. Written as DNA, the CDR3 is TGTGCCAGCAGTCGGGACACAGGCGGGACCCAGTACTTC. As protein: CASSRDTGGTQYF.

The V and J genes are TRBV29-1 and TRBJ1-6, with TRBD1 identical over 7 bases. CDR1 is SQVTM and CDR2 is ANQGSEA in the germline V gene. This CDR3 spans 15 amino acids. V trimming: 6 bases; J trimming: 3 bases; junction bases outside the gene matches: 8. The CDR3 loop is CSVITGVGYNSPLHF. CDR3 nucleotide sequence: TGCAGCGTGATTACAGGGGTGGGCTATAATTCACCCCTCCACTTT.